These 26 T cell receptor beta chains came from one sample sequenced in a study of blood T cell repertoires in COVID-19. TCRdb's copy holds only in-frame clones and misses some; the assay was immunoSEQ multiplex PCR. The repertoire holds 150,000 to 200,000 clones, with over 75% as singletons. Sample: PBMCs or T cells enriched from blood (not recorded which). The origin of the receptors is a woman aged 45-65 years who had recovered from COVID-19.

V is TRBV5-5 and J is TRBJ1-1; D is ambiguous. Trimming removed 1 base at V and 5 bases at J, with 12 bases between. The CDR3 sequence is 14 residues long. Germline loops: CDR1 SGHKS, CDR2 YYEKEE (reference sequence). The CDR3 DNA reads TGTGCCAGCAGCTTGTCTTGGTCGGTTACTGAAGCTTTCTTT. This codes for CASSLSWSVTEAFF.

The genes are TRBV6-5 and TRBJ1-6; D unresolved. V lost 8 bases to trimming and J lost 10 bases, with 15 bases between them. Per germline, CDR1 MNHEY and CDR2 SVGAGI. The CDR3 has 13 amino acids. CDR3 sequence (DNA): TGTGCCAGCCGCCCAGGATACGAGTCACCCCTCCACTTT. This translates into CASRPGYESPLHF.

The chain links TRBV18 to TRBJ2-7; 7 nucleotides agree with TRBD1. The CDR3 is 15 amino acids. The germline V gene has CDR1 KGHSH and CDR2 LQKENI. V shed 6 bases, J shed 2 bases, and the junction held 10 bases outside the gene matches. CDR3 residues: CASSVGTDLPYEQYF. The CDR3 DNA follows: TGTGCCAGCTCCGTCGGGACAGATTTACCCTACGAGCAGTACTTC.

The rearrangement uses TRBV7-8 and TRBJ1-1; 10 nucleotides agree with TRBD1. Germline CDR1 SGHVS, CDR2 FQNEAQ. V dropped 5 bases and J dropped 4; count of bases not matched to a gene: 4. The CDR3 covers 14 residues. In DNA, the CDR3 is TGTGCCAGCAGCACCCGGACAGGGGGCACTGAAGCTTTCTTT. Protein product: CASSTRTGGTEAFF.

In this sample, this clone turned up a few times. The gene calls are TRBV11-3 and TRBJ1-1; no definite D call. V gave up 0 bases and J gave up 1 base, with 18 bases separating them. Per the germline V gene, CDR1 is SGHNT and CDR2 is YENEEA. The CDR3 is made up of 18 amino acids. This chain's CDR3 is CASSLEGSALGENTEAFF. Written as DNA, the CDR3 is TGTGCCAGCAGCTTAGAGGGTAGCGCCTTGGGAGAGAACACTGAAGCTTTCTTT.

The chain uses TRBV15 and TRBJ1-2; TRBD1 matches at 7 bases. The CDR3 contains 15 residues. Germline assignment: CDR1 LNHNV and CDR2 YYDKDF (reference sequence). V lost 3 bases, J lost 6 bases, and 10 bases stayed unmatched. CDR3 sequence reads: CATSSLRQGRDGYTF. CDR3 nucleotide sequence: TGTGCCACCAGCAGCCTCCGACAGGGTAGGGATGGCTACACCTTC. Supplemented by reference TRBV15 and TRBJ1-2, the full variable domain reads DAMVIQNPRYQVTQFGKPVTLSCSQTLNHNVMYWYQQKSSQAPKLLFHYYDKDFNNEADTPDNFQSRRPNTSFCFLDIRSPGLGDTAMYLCATSSLRQGRDGYTFGSGTRLTVV.

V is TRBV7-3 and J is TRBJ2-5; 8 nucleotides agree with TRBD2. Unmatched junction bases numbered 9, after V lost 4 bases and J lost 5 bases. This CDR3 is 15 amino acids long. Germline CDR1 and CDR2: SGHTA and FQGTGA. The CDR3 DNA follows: TGTGCCAGCAGCTCAGCGGGGGCCCTGGGGGAGACCCAGTACTTC. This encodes CASSSAGALGETQYF.

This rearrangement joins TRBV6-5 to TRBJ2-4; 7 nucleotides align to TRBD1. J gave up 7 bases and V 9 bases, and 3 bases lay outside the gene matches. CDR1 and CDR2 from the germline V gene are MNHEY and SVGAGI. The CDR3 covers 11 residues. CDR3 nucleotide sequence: TGTGCCAGTGAGACAGGGAACATTCAGTACTTC. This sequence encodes CASETGNIQYF.

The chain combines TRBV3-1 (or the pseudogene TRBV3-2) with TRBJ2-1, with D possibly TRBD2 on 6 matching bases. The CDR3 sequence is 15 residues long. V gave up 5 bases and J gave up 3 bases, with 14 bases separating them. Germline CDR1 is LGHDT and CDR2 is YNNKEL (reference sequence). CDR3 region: CASSNRGTDYNEQFF. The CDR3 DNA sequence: TGTGCCAGCAGCAACCGGGGGACCGACTACAATGAGCAGTTCTTC.

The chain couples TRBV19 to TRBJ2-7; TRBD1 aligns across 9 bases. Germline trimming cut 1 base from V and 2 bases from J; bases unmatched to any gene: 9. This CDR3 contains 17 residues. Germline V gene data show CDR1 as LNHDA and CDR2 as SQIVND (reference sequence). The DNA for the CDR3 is TGTGCCAGTAGTATAGGGTCGGGACAGGGCTTTCCCTACGAGCAGTACTTC. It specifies CASSIGSGQGFPYEQYF. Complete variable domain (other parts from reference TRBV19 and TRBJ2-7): DGGITQSPKYLFRKEGQNVTLSCEQNLNHDAMYWYRQDPGQGLRLIYYSQIVNDFQKGDIAEGYSVSREKKESFPLTVTSAQKNPTAFYLCASSIGSGQGFPYEQYFGPGTRLTVT.

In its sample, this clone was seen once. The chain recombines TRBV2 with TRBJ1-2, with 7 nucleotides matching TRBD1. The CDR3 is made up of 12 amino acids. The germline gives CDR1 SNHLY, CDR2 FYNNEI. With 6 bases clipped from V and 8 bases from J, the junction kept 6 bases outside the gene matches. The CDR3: CASSDRVQGYTF. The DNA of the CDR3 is TGTGCCAGCAGCGACAGGGTTCAAGGCTACACCTTC. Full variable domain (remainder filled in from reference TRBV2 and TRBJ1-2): EPEVTQTPSHQVTQMGQEVILRCVPISNHLYFYWYRQILGQKVEFLVSFYNNEISEKSEIFDDQFSVERPDGSNFTLKIRSTKLEDSAMYFCASSDRVQGYTFGSGTRLTVV.

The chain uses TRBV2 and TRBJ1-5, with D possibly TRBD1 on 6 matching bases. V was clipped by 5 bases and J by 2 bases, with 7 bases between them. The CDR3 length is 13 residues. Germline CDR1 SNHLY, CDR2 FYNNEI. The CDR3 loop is CASSRQGNQPQHF. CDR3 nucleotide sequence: TGTGCCAGCAGTAGACAGGGCAATCAGCCCCAGCATTTT.

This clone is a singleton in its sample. DNA for the CDR3: TGTGCCAGCAGTGCCACAACAGGGCCCTATCAGCCCCAGCATTTT. As protein: CASSATTGPYQPQHF. The rearrangement uses TRBV28 and TRBJ1-5; D is possibly TRBD1 (6 bases). Germline loops: CDR1 MDHEN, CDR2 SYDVKM. V was pared by 5 bases and J by 5 bases, with 16 bases between. This CDR3 has 15 residues.

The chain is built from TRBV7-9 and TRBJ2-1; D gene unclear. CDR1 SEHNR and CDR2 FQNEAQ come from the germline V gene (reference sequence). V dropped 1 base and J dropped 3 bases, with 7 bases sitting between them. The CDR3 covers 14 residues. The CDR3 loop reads CASSLGALYNEQFF. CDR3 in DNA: TGTGCCAGCAGCTTAGGGGCCCTCTACAATGAGCAGTTCTTC. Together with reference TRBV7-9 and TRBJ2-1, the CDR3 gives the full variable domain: DTGVSQNPRHKITKRGQNVTFRCDPISEHNRLYWYRQTLGQGPEFLTYFQNEAQLEKSRLLSDRFSAERPKGSFSTLEIQRTEQGDSAMYLCASSLGALYNEQFFGPGTRLTVL.

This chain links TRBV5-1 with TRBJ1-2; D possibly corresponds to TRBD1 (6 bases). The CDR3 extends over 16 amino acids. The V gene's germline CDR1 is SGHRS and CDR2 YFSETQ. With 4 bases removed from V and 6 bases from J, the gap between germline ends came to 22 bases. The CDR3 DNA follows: TGCGCCAGCAGCCTTTGGGGCCAACAGGGTACAGATGGCTACACCTTC. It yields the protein CASSLWGQQGTDGYTF. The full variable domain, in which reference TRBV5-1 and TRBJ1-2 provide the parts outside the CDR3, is KAGVTQTPRYLIKTRGQQVTLSCSPISGHRSVSWYQQTPGQGLQFLFEYFSETQRNKGNFPGRFSGRQFSNSRSEMNVSTLELGDSALYLCASSLWGQQGTDGYTFGSGTRLTVV.

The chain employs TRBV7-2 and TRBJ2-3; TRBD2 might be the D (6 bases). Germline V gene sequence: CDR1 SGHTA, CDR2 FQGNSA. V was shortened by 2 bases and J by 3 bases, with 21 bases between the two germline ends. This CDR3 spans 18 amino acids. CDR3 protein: CASSLKYGRGGKTDTQYF. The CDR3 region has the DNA TGTGCCAGCAGCTTAAAGTACGGCCGGGGAGGAAAAACAGATACGCAGTATTTT. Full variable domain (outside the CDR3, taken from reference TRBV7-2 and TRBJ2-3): GAGVSQSPSNKVTEKGKDVELRCDPISGHTALYWYRQSLGQGLEFLIYFQGNSAPDKSGLPSDRFSAERTGGSVSTLTIQRTQQEDSAVYLCASSLKYGRGGKTDTQYFGPGTRLTVL.

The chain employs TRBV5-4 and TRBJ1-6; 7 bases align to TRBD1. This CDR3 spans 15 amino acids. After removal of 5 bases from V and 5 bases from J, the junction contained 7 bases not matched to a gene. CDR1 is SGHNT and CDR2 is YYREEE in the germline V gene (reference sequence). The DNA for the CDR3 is TGTGCCAGCAGGGCTAGACAGGGCAATAATTCACCCCTCCACTTT. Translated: CASRARQGNNSPLHF. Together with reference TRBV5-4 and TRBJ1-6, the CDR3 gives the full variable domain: ETGVTQSPTHLIKTRGQQVTLRCSSQSGHNTVSWYQQALGQGPQFIFQYYREEENGRGNFPPRFSGLQFPNYSSELNVNALELDDSALYLCASRARQGNNSPLHFGNGTRLTVT.

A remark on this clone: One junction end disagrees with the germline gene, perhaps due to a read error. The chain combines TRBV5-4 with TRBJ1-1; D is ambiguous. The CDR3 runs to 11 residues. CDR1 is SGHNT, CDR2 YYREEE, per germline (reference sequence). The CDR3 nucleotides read TGTGCCAGCAGCTCCTTTTTGGAATTCGGGTTT. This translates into CASSSFLEFGF.

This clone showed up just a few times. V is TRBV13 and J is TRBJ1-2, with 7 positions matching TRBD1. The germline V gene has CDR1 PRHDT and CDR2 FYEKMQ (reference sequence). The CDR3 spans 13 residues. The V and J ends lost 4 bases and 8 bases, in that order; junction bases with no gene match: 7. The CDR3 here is CASSSPDREGYTF. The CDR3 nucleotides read TGTGCCAGCAGCTCCCCCGACAGGGAAGGCTACACCTTC.

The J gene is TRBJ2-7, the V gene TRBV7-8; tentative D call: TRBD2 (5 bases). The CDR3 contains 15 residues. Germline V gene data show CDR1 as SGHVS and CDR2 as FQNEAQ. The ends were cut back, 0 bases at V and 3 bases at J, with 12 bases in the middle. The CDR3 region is CASSLAEAAYYEQYF. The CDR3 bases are TGTGCCAGCAGCTTAGCGGAGGCTGCCTACTACGAGCAGTACTTC.

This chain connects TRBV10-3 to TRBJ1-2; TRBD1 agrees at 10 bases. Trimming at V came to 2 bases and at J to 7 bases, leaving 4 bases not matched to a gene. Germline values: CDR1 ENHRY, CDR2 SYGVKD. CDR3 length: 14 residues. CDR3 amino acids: CAISERQGAVGYTF. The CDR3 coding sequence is TGTGCCATCAGTGAGCGACAGGGGGCCGTTGGCTACACCTTC.

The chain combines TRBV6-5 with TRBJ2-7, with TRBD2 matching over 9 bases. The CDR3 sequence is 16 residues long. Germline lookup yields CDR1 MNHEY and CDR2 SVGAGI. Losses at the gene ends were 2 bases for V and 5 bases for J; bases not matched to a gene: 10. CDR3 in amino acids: CASSYPGAGGPNEQYF. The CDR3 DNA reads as TGTGCCAGCAGTTACCCAGGTGCGGGGGGGCCTAACGAGCAGTACTTC.

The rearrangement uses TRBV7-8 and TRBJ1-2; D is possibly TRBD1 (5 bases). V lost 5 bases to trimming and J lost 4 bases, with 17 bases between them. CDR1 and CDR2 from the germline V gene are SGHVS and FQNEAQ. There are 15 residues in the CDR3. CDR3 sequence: CASSPRGLSGYGYTF. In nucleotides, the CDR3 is TGTGCCAGCAGCCCAAGGGGCCTGAGTGGCTATGGCTACACCTTC.

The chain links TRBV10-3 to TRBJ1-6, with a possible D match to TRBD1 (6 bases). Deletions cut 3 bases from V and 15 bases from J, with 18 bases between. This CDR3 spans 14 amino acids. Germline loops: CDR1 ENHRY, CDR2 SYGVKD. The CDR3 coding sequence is TGTGCCATCAGTGACCCAAGGGGGGGGGTGCACCTCCACTTT. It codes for CAISDPRGGVHLHF.

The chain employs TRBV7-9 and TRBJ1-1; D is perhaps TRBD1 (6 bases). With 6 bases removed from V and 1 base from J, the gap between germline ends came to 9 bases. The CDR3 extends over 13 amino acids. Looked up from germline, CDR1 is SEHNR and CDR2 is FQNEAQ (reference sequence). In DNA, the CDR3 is TGTGCCAGCAGGAACAGGGAGAACACTGAAGCTTTCTTT. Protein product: CASRNRENTEAFF.

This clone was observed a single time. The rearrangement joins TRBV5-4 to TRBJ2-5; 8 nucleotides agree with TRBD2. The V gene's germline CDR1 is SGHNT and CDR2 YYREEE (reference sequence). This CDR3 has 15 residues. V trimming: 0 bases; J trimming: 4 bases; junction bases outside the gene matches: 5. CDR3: CASSLGTSPGETQYF. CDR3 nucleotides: TGTGCCAGCAGCTTGGGGACTAGCCCAGGAGAGACCCAGTACTTC.